The clone carrying this TCR beta chain was seen many times. What it recognizes is unknown. This record belongs to a study of T-cell reconstitution after alpha-beta-depleted transplantation in children. Findings and limits, study-wide: Several hundred expanded graft clones reportedly gave rise to the alpha-beta T cells present about two months after transplant.

TCRbeta library construction was performed incorporating unique molecular identifiers. In TCRdb, the PCR reads were re-called with MiXCR into one record per CDR3 protein. The repertoire holds about 290,000 distinct CDR3 sequences, with about a tenth as singletons. The source is a boy younger than two with acute myeloid leukemia, due to receive a stem cell transplant. Sequencing used PBMCs, obtained before TCRalphabeta/CD19-depleted stem cell transplant.

DNA of the CDR3: TGTGCCAGCAGCAAAGGGGCATACCTAGCCAAAAACATTCAGTACTTC. This codes for CASSKGAYLAKNIQYF. The chain recombines TRBV21-1 with TRBJ2-4. TRBV21-1 is assigned pseudogene status. The CDR3 consists of 16 residues.